The 10 T cell receptor beta chains below were found in one sample sequenced in a study of memory CD4+ T cells and cytomegalovirus serostatus. Single viable CD3+CD4+CD8-CD45RO+ cells were sorted as the memory CD4+ T cells. Produced via immunoSEQ multiplex PCR; TCRdb's table is partial and in-frame only. The sample records under 80,000 clones, approximately 78% being singletons. Sample: memory CD4+ T cells from blood. The receptors here all came from an adult in good health and CMV-seropositive.

This chain links TRBV6-1 with TRBJ1-4; D is uncertain. The germline gives CDR1 MNHNS, CDR2 SASEGT. V was pared by 3 bases and J by 0 bases, with 11 bases between. The CDR3 runs 16 residues. The CDR3 spells CASSDGGAATNEKLFF. DNA for the CDR3: TGTGCCAGCAGTGATGGAGGAGCAGCAACTAATGAAAAACTGTTTTTT.

This chain connects TRBV7-2 to TRBJ2-7; perhaps TRBD2 as D (5 bases). Germline assignment: CDR1 SGHTA and CDR2 FQGNSA. The CDR3 is made up of 16 amino acids. Trimming took off 5 bases at V and 6 bases at J, with 23 bases between the two ends. The CDR3 DNA follows: TGTGCCAGCAGCCCTAGAGGGTCTGGAGTAACGGGCGAGCAGTACTTC. Translating it yields CASSPRGSGVTGEQYF.

The rearrangement joins TRBV30 to TRBJ1-2; a possible D gene is TRBD1 (6 bases). Germline-derived CDR1 and CDR2 are GTSNPN and SVGIG (reference sequence). V shed 1 base and J shed 8 bases, with 14 bases lying between them. CDR3 length: 13 residues. The CDR3 protein is CAWSAGGPGGYTF. The CDR3 coding sequence is TGTGCCTGGAGTGCTGGGGGGCCGGGGGGCTACACCTTC.

The rearrangement joins TRBV25-1 to TRBJ1-2; D not resolved. Germline V lookup: CDR1 MGHDK, CDR2 SYGVNS. V was trimmed by 5 bases and J by 1 base, leaving 8 bases between them. The CDR3 is 13 residues long. CDR3 region: CASSKGGNYGYTF. The CDR3 DNA follows: TGTGCCAGCAGTAAGGGTGGTAACTATGGCTACACCTTC.

The chain couples TRBV30 to TRBJ1-1; no definite D call. CDR1 and CDR2 from the germline V gene are GTSNPN and SVGIG (reference sequence). V was shortened by 3 bases and J by 1 base, with 12 bases between the two germline ends. This CDR3 spans 14 amino acids. The DNA of the CDR3 is TGTGCCTGGAGGCGCCGAGGAGGGAACACTGAAGCTTTCTTT. It yields the protein CAWRRRGGNTEAFF.

The chain is built from TRBV7-2 and TRBJ1-3; 7 bases align to TRBD1. Germline V lookup: CDR1 SGHTA, CDR2 FQGNSA. CDR3 length: 14 amino acids. V gave up 4 bases and J gave up 2 bases; unmatched junction bases: 2. The DNA for the CDR3 is TGTGCCAGCAGCTCTACAGGGGCTGGAAACACCATATATTTT. Translated: CASSSTGAGNTIYF. Looking up the rest from reference TRBV7-2 and TRBJ1-3 gives the full variable domain: GAGVSQSPSNKVTEKGKDVELRCDPISGHTALYWYRQSLGQGLEFLIYFQGNSAPDKSGLPSDRFSAERTGGSVSTLTIQRTQQEDSAVYLCASSSTGAGNTIYFGEGSWLTVV.

The gene calls are TRBV5-4 and TRBJ1-2; 10 bases match TRBD1. Germline CDR1 and CDR2: SGHNT and YYREEE (reference sequence). Trimming at V came to 4 bases and at J to 3 bases, leaving 3 bases not matched to a gene. The CDR3 loop spans 14 amino acids. The CDR3 reads CASSPGQGDYGYTF. The CDR3 bases are TGTGCCAGCAGCCCCGGACAGGGGGACTATGGCTACACCTTC. Filled out from reference TRBV5-4 and TRBJ1-2, the complete variable domain reads ETGVTQSPTHLIKTRGQQVTLRCSSQSGHNTVSWYQQALGQGPQFIFQYYREEENGRGNFPPRFSGLQFPNYSSELNVNALELDDSALYLCASSPGQGDYGYTFGSGTRLTVV.

The V and J genes are TRBV11-2 and TRBJ2-4, with TRBD1 as a possible D gene (6 bases). Germline V gives CDR1 SGHAT, CDR2 FQNNGV. Trimming cost V 3 bases and J 0 bases, with 9 bases left between them. The CDR3 has 15 residues. Written as DNA, the CDR3 is TGTGCCAGCAGCTTCAGGGGTTTAGCCAAAAACATTCAGTACTTC. Its translation: CASSFRGLAKNIQYF. The whole variable domain, remainder taken from reference TRBV11-2 and TRBJ2-4, is EAGVAQSPRYKIIEKRQSVAFWCNPISGHATLYWYQQILGQGPKLLIQFQNNGVVDDSQLPKDRFSAERLKGVDSTLKIQPAKLEDSAVYLCASSFRGLAKNIQYFGAGTRLSVL.

The chain employs TRBV10-2 and TRBJ1-2; the D is unclear. This CDR3 contains 15 residues. The germline gives CDR1 WSHSY, CDR2 SAAADI. Trimming took 4 bases from V and 4 from J, leaving 16 bases between them. CDR3 sequence: CASSVAGRFFYGYTF. The CDR3 DNA follows: TGCGCCAGCAGTGTAGCGGGAAGGTTCTTCTATGGCTACACCTTC.

This clone was recorded once. The rearrangement joins TRBV18 to TRBJ2-1; D is unclear. The CDR3 sequence is 15 residues long. The V end was cut by 3 bases, the J end by 1 base, with 10 bases between. Per germline, CDR1 KGHSH and CDR2 LQKENI. The CDR3 DNA sequence: TGTGCCAGCTCACCCCCGGCGCAGTCCTACAATGAGCAGTTCTTC. This gives the protein CASSPPAQSYNEQFF.